This entry lists 6 T cell receptor beta chains sequenced from one sample in a study of T cells in Graves' hyperthyroidism and ophthalmopathy. Template material for amplifying TCR beta CDR3 regions consisted of RNA transcripts. The HTBI primer set served for first-round RT-PCR of the TCR CDR3. Each CDR3 protein gets one entry after TCRdb re-called the multiplex PCR reads with MiXCR. The sample has fewer than 900,000 distinct CDR3 sequences, around 19% seen once. Sequenced sample: blood. The source is a woman between 50 and 59 years old with Graves' hyperthyroidism that later progressed to Graves' ophthalmopathy.

This clonotype was observed at least ten times. The rearrangement uses TRBV5-1 and TRBJ1-1, with a possible D match to TRBD1 (5 bases). Germline V gene lookup returns CDR1 SGHRS and CDR2 YFSETQ. V was clipped by 1 base and J by 1 base, with 14 bases between them. This CDR3 has 16 amino acids. The DNA for the CDR3 is TGCGCCAGCAGCTTGTTCGCAGGGACTGGGAACACTGAAGCTTTCTTT. It is translated as CASSLFAGTGNTEAFF. Full variable domain (outside the CDR3, taken from reference TRBV5-1 and TRBJ1-1): KAGVTQTPRYLIKTRGQQVTLSCSPISGHRSVSWYQQTPGQGLQFLFEYFSETQRNKGNFPGRFSGRQFSNSRSEMNVSTLELGDSALYLCASSLFAGTGNTEAFFGQGTRLTVV.

This clonotype has only a few counts. The DNA for the CDR3 is TGTGCCAGCAGTTCACCGGGACAGGGCCAGCCCCAGCATTTT. Translating gives CASSSPGQGQPQHF. V and J are TRBV28 and TRBJ1-5; 9 nucleotides agree with TRBD1. CDR1 is MDHEN and CDR2 is SYDVKM in the germline V gene. After removal of 4 bases from V and 7 bases from J, the junction contained 5 bases not matched to a gene. The length of the CDR3 is 14 residues.

V gene TRBV6-1 combines with J gene TRBJ1-3; TRBD1 might be the D (5 bases). Trimming removed 0 bases from V and 4 bases from J, with 7 bases in between. The CDR3 runs to 14 residues. Germline assignment: CDR1 MNHNS and CDR2 SASEGT. The CDR3 DNA is TGTGCCAGCAGTGAAGCACGGGGCGGAAACACCATATATTTT. It specifies CASSEARGGNTIYF.

This clonotype appeared many times. The chain couples TRBV7-3 to TRBJ2-1, with a weak D call TRBD2 (6 bases). The V gene lost 0 bases and the J gene lost 1 base, with 10 bases spanning the gap. The CDR3 contains 16 residues. Per the germline V gene, CDR1 is SGHTA and CDR2 is FQGTGA. The CDR3 bases are TGTGCCAGCAGCTTAACGGGGGGTTCATCCTACAATGAGCAGTTCTTC. This codes for CASSLTGGSSYNEQFF.

V and J are TRBV19 and TRBJ1-2, with TRBD1 matching over 9 bases. CDR3 length equals 14 residues. V shed 6 bases and J 4 bases; nucleotides not matched to a gene: 6. Germline-derived CDR1 and CDR2 are LNHDA and SQIVND (reference sequence). The CDR3 DNA reads as TGTGCCAGTAGCCTAACGACAGGGGGCTATGGCTACACCTTC. It codes for CASSLTTGGYGYTF.

This clonotype was detected a few times. The chain recombines TRBV20-1 with TRBJ2-3; 11 positions match TRBD2. Germline CDR1 reads DFQATT; CDR2 reads SNEGSKA (reference sequence). The CDR3 is made up of 19 amino acids. The V and J ends lost 5 bases and 0 bases, in that order; junction bases with no gene match: 16. CDR3 DNA sequence: TGCAGTGCTCTCCTTCTATTAGCGGGGGGGAGCCCTAGCACAGATACGCAGTATTTT. Translating it yields CSALLLLAGGSPSTDTQYF.